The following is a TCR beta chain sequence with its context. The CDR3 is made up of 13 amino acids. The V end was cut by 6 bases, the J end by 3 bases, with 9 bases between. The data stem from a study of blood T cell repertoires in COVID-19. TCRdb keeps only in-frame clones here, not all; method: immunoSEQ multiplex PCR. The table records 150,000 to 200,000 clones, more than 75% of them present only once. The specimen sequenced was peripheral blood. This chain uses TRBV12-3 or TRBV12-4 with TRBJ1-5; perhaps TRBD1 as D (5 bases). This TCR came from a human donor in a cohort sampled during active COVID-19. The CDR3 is CASRGGNNQPQHF. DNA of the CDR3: TGTGCCAGCAGGGGGGGAAACAATCAGCCCCAGCATTTT.